These 23 T cell receptor beta chains were all obtained from the same sample, sequenced in a study of regulatory T cells in long-lasting Graves disease. Specified time point: persistent/refractory GD, antithyroid drugs over 5 years with positive TRAb. Isolated PBMC RNA provided the starting material for the TCR library. CDR3 regions were amplified by Arm-PCR using iRepertoire HTBI primers to build TCR beta libraries. TCRdb analysed the multiplex PCR reads with MiXCR anew, one entry per CDR3 protein. This sample carries about 470,000 distinct CDR3 sequences, 20% to 25% of them seen once, and the ten largest clones take 7.1%. The sample in question was peripheral blood mononuclear cells (PBMCs), obtained when the disease was refractory, from a patient treated with antithyroid drugs. Every receptor here comes from a female donor with Graves disease.

This clonotype was seen many times. The rearrangement uses TRBV20-1 and TRBJ2-2, with 10 bases lining up with TRBD2. The CDR3 totals 12 residues. The V gene's germline CDR1 is DFQATT and CDR2 SNEGSKA (reference sequence). V lost 8 bases to trimming and J lost 6 bases; unmatched junction nucleotides: 3. CDR3 sequence (DNA): TGCAGTCTAGCGGGGGAGGCCGGGGAGCTGTTTTTT. This encodes CSLAGEAGELFF.

The chain is built from TRBV6-1 and TRBJ2-6; TRBD2 might be the D (6 bases). V lost 6 bases, J lost 0 bases, and 15 bases lay in between. This CDR3 has 17 amino acids. Germline CDR1 reads MNHNS; CDR2 reads SASEGT. CDR3 sequence: CASSQGPGLSGANVLTF. The DNA of the CDR3 is TGTGCCAGCAGCCAGGGCCCGGGACTCTCTGGGGCCAACGTCCTGACTTTC.

This clonotype was detected a few times. The chain joins TRBV28 to TRBJ1-6; TRBD1 agrees at 8 bases. With 5 bases clipped from V and 7 bases from J, the junction kept 7 bases outside the gene matches. This CDR3 spans 15 amino acids. From germline, CDR1 is MDHEN and CDR2 SYDVKM. The CDR3 region is CASSPKTGANSPLHF. CDR3 DNA: TGTGCCAGCAGTCCAAAGACAGGGGCAAATTCACCCCTCCACTTT.

This clonotype was observed at least ten times. The CDR3, as DNA: TGTGCCAGCAGTCCTTGGGGAGAGGGGTACCAAGAGACCCAGTACTTC. It is translated as CASSPWGEGYQETQYF. The J gene is TRBJ2-5, the V gene TRBV28; D could derive from TRBD1 or TRBD2 (5 bases each). Per the germline V gene, CDR1 is MDHEN and CDR2 is SYDVKM. The V end was cut by 5 bases, the J end by 0 bases, with 16 bases between. The length of the CDR3 is 16 residues.

This clonotype was detected many times. The CDR3 here is CASSLQGSSYNSPLHF. CDR3 nucleotide sequence: TGTGCCAGCAGTTTACAGGGGAGCTCCTATAATTCACCCCTCCACTTT. The chain has TRBV28 and TRBJ1-6, with D possibly matching TRBD1 (6 bases). Germline values: CDR1 MDHEN, CDR2 SYDVKM. Trimming took off 2 bases at V and 0 bases at J, with 8 bases between the two ends. CDR3 length equals 16 residues.

This clonotype has a handful of counts. V is TRBV7-3 and J is TRBJ2-2; D is undetermined. This CDR3 comprises 17 residues. V dropped 3 bases and J dropped 3 bases, with 17 bases sitting between them. CDR1 SGHTA and CDR2 FQGTGA come from the germline V gene. CDR3 residues: CASSFMRGPIHTGELFF. CDR3 in DNA: TGTGCCAGCAGCTTTATGAGAGGACCAATCCACACCGGGGAGCTGTTTTTT.

The chain has TRBV28 and TRBJ2-2; 8 nucleotides match TRBD2. The CDR3 loop spans 15 amino acids. J gave up 6 bases and V 7 bases, and 10 bases lay outside the gene matches. Germline loops: CDR1 MDHEN, CDR2 SYDVKM. CDR3 DNA: TGTGCCAGCACCCCGGGGGGGGTCTCTGCCGGGGAGCTGTTTTTT. Protein product: CASTPGGVSAGELFF. The whole variable domain, remainder taken from reference TRBV28 and TRBJ2-2, is DVKVTQSSRYLVKRTGEKVFLECVQDMDHENMFWYRQDPGLGLRLIYFSYDVKMKEKGDIPEGYSVSREKKERFSLILESASTNQTSMYLCASTPGGVSAGELFFGEGSRLTVL.

This clonotype showed up many times. V usage is TRBV6-5 and J usage is TRBJ1-2; 12 positions match TRBD1. Trimming removed 2 bases from V and 6 bases from J; junction bases left unmatched: 4. The germline V gene encodes CDR1 MNHEY and CDR2 SVGAGI. The CDR3 extends over 15 amino acids. CDR3 DNA sequence: TGTGCCAGCAGTTACATCGGGACAGGGGGCGATGGCTACACCTTC. Translated, it gives CASSYIGTGGDGYTF.

This clonotype was found a few times. V is TRBV9 and J is TRBJ2-5, with 9 bases lining up with TRBD2. From germline, CDR1 is SGDLS and CDR2 YYNGEE. V was pared by 0 bases and J by 4 bases, with 7 bases of the junction left unmatched. The CDR3 has 16 amino acids. The CDR3 DNA reads as TGTGCCAGCAGCGTAGGGGGTAGCGGGAGTGGAGAGACCCAGTACTTC. Amino acids: CASSVGGSGSGETQYF.

The chain uses TRBV6-1 and TRBJ2-2, with TRBD2 identical over 15 bases. The CDR3 is 21 residues long. The J segment lost 4 bases and the V segment lost 6 bases, leaving 18 bases of the junction unmatched. Germline-derived CDR1 and CDR2 are MNHNS and SASEGT. CDR3 DNA: TGTGCCAGCAGCCCCTCCCACCCGGGACTAGCGGGAGGCCAACGCACCGGGGAGCTGTTTTTT. Protein product: CASSPSHPGLAGGQRTGELFF.

About this clonotype: At one of its ends the junction is not consistent with the germline gene, which may arise from a read error. The chain recombines TRBV4-1 with TRBJ1-4; D unresolved. Germline V gene data show CDR1 as MGHRA and CDR2 as YSYEKL. The CDR3 totals 15 residues. CDR3 coding DNA: TGCGCCAGCAGCCAAGGGCAGACGGACGATGAAAAACTGTTCTTT. This encodes CASSQGQTDDEKLFF.

This clonotype was observed a few times. The chain combines TRBV11-3 with TRBJ1-5; D is uncertain. V gave up 9 bases and J gave up 0 bases, with 15 bases separating them. The CDR3 spans 15 residues. Per the germline V gene, CDR1 is SGHNT and CDR2 is YENEEA. The CDR3 DNA reads TGTGCCAGAGATATAGGATGGGATAGCAATCAGCCCCAGCATTTT. Translation: CARDIGWDSNQPQHF.

The chain couples TRBV7-3 to TRBJ2-1; TRBD2 is a possible D gene (5 bases). Deletions cut 2 bases from V and 6 bases from J, with 11 bases between. In germline, CDR1 is SGHTA, CDR2 FQGTGA. The CDR3 is 14 residues long. The CDR3 reads CASSLRIGGNEQFF. The DNA of the CDR3 is TGTGCCAGCAGCTTACGGATTGGAGGCAATGAGCAGTTCTTC.

Points on this clonotype: A much larger clonotype is one base distant, so this may be a read error. The gene calls are TRBV20-1 and TRBJ1-6, with TRBD1 matching over 8 bases. With V trimmed by 5 bases and J by 9 bases, 12 bases remained unmatched. Looked up from germline, CDR1 is DFQATT and CDR2 is SNEGSKA (reference sequence). This CDR3 has 15 amino acids. The CDR3 spells CSAERTGWDVSPLHF. The CDR3 nucleotides read TGCAGTGCTGAGCGGACAGGGTGGGACGTTTCACCCCTCCACTTT.

The chain links TRBV24-1 to TRBJ2-2, with 8 bases lining up with TRBD2. V gave up 2 bases and J gave up 4 bases; unmatched junction bases: 5. CDR1 and CDR2 (germline): KGHDR, SFDVKD. CDR3 length: 16 residues. CDR3 residues: CATSDYSGASTGELFF. The CDR3, as DNA: TGTGCCACCAGTGATTATAGCGGGGCGAGCACCGGGGAGCTGTTTTTT.

The V call is TRBV30, the J call TRBJ1-2, with 10 nucleotides matching TRBD1. This CDR3 is built from 14 residues. In germline, CDR1 is GTSNPN, CDR2 SVGIG (reference sequence). The V and J ends lost 2 bases and 8 bases, in that order; junction bases with no gene match: 8. The CDR3 DNA reads as TGTGCCTGGAGTTTAAAGGGACAGGGGTCGGGCTACACCTTC. It is translated as CAWSLKGQGSGYTF.

Points on this clonotype: This is likely a read error, given that the CDR3 carries no conserved phenylalanine or tryptophan at its end. V and J are TRBV28 and TRBJ1-1; 8 bases line up with TRBD1. CDR3 length equals 16 residues. The V and J ends lost 5 bases and 1 base, in that order; junction bases with no gene match: 9. Per the germline V gene, CDR1 is MDHEN and CDR2 is SYDVKM. The CDR3 loop is CASSQGQGAANTEAFL. CDR3 DNA sequence: TGTGCCAGCAGTCAAGGACAGGGCGCGGCGAACACTGAAGCTTTCCTT.

This clonotype was observed many times. The chain links TRBV2 to TRBJ1-5; D possibly corresponds to TRBD1 (6 bases). Germline CDR1 and CDR2: SNHLY and FYNNEI. Between the trimmed V and J ends, which lost 7 bases and 9 bases, there was a span of 22 bases. There are 15 residues in the CDR3. The CDR3 is CASTSSRQAISPQHF. In DNA form, the CDR3 reads TGTGCCAGCACATCATCGAGACAGGCCATTTCGCCCCAGCATTTT.

This clonotype turned up a few times. The junction shows a germline mismatch at one end, possibly a read error. The genes are TRBV28 and TRBJ2-7, with D uncertain. The CDR3 contains 12 residues. The germline CDR1 and CDR2 sequences are MDHEN and SYDVKM. Here the CDR3 reads CASRRTGYAQHF. CDR3 nucleotide sequence: TGTGCCAGCAGGAGGACGGGCTACGCGCAGCACTTC.

The table lists this clonotype with a few counts. V usage is TRBV7-9 and J usage is TRBJ2-5, with D unclear. V was pared by 8 bases and J by 5 bases, with 12 bases between. This CDR3 comprises 12 residues. From germline, CDR1 is SEHNR and CDR2 FQNEAQ (reference sequence). The CDR3 region is CASHIGRETQYF. The CDR3 DNA sequence: TGTGCCAGCCACATCGGACGGGAGACCCAGTACTTC. Supplemented by reference TRBV7-9 and TRBJ2-5, the full variable domain reads DTGVSQNPRHKITKRGQNVTFRCDPISEHNRLYWYRQTLGQGPEFLTYFQNEAQLEKSRLLSDRFSAERPKGSFSTLEIQRTEQGDSAMYLCASHIGRETQYFGPGTRLLVL.

The rearrangement links TRBV14 to TRBJ2-7, with 7 bases that match TRBD1. The ends lost 5 bases at V and 0 bases at J; junction bases unmatched: 7. The CDR3 contains 15 residues. CDR1 is SGHDN, CDR2 FVKESK, per germline. CDR3 sequence reads: CASSATGTLSYEQYF. The CDR3 bases are TGTGCCAGCAGCGCGACAGGGACCCTCTCCTACGAGCAGTACTTC. Using reference TRBV14 and TRBJ2-7 for the parts outside the CDR3, the full variable domain is EAGVTQFPSHSVIEKGQTVTLRCDPISGHDNLYWYRRVMGKEIKFLLHFVKESKQDESGMPNNRFLAERTGGTYSTLKVQPAELEDSGVYFCASSATGTLSYEQYFGPGTRLTVT.

This clonotype was counted many times. V gene TRBV11-2 combines with J gene TRBJ2-5; perhaps D is TRBD1 or TRBD2 (5 bases each). The CDR3 extends over 14 amino acids. Trimming stripped 5 bases from V and 4 bases from J, with 14 bases between. CDR1 SGHAT and CDR2 FQNNGV come from the germline V gene. CDR3 residues: CASSTRGGGETQYF. The CDR3 nucleotides read TGTGCCAGCAGCACTAGAGGTGGGGGAGAGACCCAGTACTTC. Full variable domain (outside the CDR3, taken from reference TRBV11-2 and TRBJ2-5): EAGVAQSPRYKIIEKRQSVAFWCNPISGHATLYWYQQILGQGPKLLIQFQNNGVVDDSQLPKDRFSAERLKGVDSTLKIQPAKLEDSAVYLCASSTRGGGETQYFGPGTRLLVL.

The V and J genes are TRBV24-1 and TRBJ2-3, with D perhaps TRBD1 (5 bases). The ends were cut back, 6 bases at V and 0 bases at J, with 12 bases in the middle. The CDR3 totals 15 residues. The germline V gene encodes CDR1 KGHDR and CDR2 SFDVKD. The CDR3, as DNA: TGTGCCACCAGTTCCAGGGCCGCTAGCACAGATACGCAGTATTTT. Protein: CATSSRAASTDTQYF.